Below are 10 T cell receptor beta chains sequenced from a single sample in a study of memory CD4+ T cells and cytomegalovirus serostatus. Clones were sequenced by immunoSEQ multiplex PCR, and TCRdb holds only the in-frame ones, with some missing. The sample gives 50,000 to 65,000 clones, more than 70% of which show up once; 0.7% to 0.9% is in the top ten. The sort gate was single viable CD3+CD4+CD8-CD45RO+ cells for memory CD4+ T cells. Sequencing was done on a sample of memory CD4+ T cells from blood. All receptors come from an adult in good health and CMV-seronegative.

J is TRBJ2-1 and V is TRBV5-4; unclear D gene. Per the germline V gene, CDR1 is SGHNT and CDR2 is YYREEE (reference sequence). The V and J ends lost 2 bases and 7 bases respectively, with 7 bases between them. The CDR3 loop spans 12 amino acids. The CDR3 here is CASSLSQNEQFF. The CDR3 bases are TGTGCCAGCAGCTTATCACAGAATGAGCAGTTCTTC.

A few counts support this clone. The chain links TRBV15 to TRBJ2-2; the match to TRBD2 covers 7 bases. The CDR3 spans 18 residues. Germline V gene sequence: CDR1 LNHNV, CDR2 YYDKDF (reference sequence). Germline trimming cut 0 bases from V and 5 bases from J; bases unmatched to any gene: 12. CDR3 in DNA: TGTGCCACCAGCAGAGATCCGGCGGCCGGGACTACAACCGGGGAGCTGTTTTTT. Its translation: CATSRDPAAGTTTGELFF.

The chain joins TRBV5-1 to TRBJ2-1, with D possibly being TRBD1 (6 bases). Germline V gene lookup returns CDR1 SGHRS and CDR2 YFSETQ. V was trimmed by 0 bases and J by 7 bases, leaving 8 bases between them. The CDR3 loop spans 13 amino acids. The CDR3 spells CASSLGQDNEQFF. In DNA, the CDR3 is TGCGCCAGCAGCTTGGGACAGGATAATGAGCAGTTCTTC.

This clone was seen a handful of times. The chain uses TRBV7-6 and TRBJ1-1, with a possible D match to TRBD1 (5 bases). The ends were cut back, 2 bases at V and 3 bases at J, with 7 bases in the middle. The CDR3 totals 13 residues. Germline CDR1 SGHVS, CDR2 FNYEAQ. The CDR3 loop reads CASSLQGDTEAFF. The CDR3 DNA reads as TGTGCCAGCAGCTTACAGGGAGACACTGAAGCTTTCTTT.

The V call is TRBV7-9, the J call TRBJ1-2; 7 bases agree with TRBD1. The CDR3 totals 13 residues. The germline gives CDR1 SEHNR, CDR2 FQNEAQ (reference sequence). Losses at the gene ends were 5 bases for V and 6 bases for J; bases not matched to a gene: 6. The CDR3, as DNA: TGTGCCAGCAGCCTAGACAGGGCCCATGGCTACACCTTC. It yields the protein CASSLDRAHGYTF.

This clone came up a few times. The chain is built from TRBV7-3 and TRBJ1-3; D call uncertain. Between the trimmed V and J ends, which lost 1 base and 3 bases, there was a span of 13 bases. Germline V CDR1 and CDR2: SGHTA, FQGTGA. The CDR3 spans 16 residues. CDR3 region: CASSLNPVSIGNTIYF. The CDR3 nucleotides are TGTGCCAGCAGCTTAAATCCGGTTTCAATTGGAAACACCATATATTTT.

In this sample, this clone turned up many times. The chain uses TRBV10-3 and TRBJ1-1; D remains unclear. Per the germline V gene, CDR1 is ENHRY and CDR2 is SYGVKD. This CDR3 spans 11 amino acids. V was trimmed by 6 bases and J by 2 bases, leaving 4 bases between them. The CDR3 region is CAIRENTEAFF. CDR3 in DNA: TGTGCCATCAGGGAAAACACTGAAGCTTTCTTT.

V gene TRBV30 combines with J gene TRBJ1-5; D is perhaps TRBD1 (6 bases). The V end lost 2 bases, the J end lost 9 bases, and 20 bases lay between the germline ends. The CDR3 is made up of 15 amino acids. Per the germline V gene, CDR1 is GTSNPN and CDR2 is SVGIG (reference sequence). In DNA, the CDR3 is TGTGCCTGGAGTACCGGGGGGACATCCAACGGGCCCCAGCATTTT. As protein: CAWSTGGTSNGPQHF. The full variable domain, with the rest looked up from reference TRBV30 and TRBJ1-5, is SQTIHQWPATLVQPVGSPLSLECTVEGTSNPNLYWYRQAAGRGLQLLFYSVGIGQISSEVPQNLSASRPQDRQFILSSKKLLLSDSGFYLCAWSTGGTSNGPQHFGDGTRLSIL.

The chain carries TRBV10-1 and TRBJ1-5; 8 bases are shared with TRBD1. The J segment lost 0 bases and the V segment lost 9 bases, leaving 16 bases of the junction unmatched. The CDR3 is 18 residues long. Germline V gene sequence: CDR1 WNHNN, CDR2 SYGVQD (reference sequence). The CDR3 reads CARHLDRALIYSNQPQHF. In DNA, the CDR3 is TGCGCCAGGCACTTGGACAGGGCACTTATCTATAGCAATCAGCCCCAGCATTTT.

This chain connects TRBV19 to TRBJ2-3, with D possibly TRBD2 on 6 matching bases. Germline CDR1 LNHDA, CDR2 SQIVND (reference sequence). The V and J ends lost 5 bases and 1 base respectively, with 16 bases between them. The CDR3 is made up of 16 amino acids. This CDR3 is CASSQTIWRGTDTQYF. In DNA form, the CDR3 reads TGTGCCAGTAGTCAAACTATCTGGAGGGGCACAGATACGCAGTATTTT.